The 31 T cell receptor beta chains below come from one sample, sequenced in a study of blood T cell repertoires in COVID-19. The repertoire was sequenced with immunoSEQ multiplex PCR; TCRdb's copy has only in-frame clones and lacks some. The data contain roughly 60,000 clones, roughly 90% of them singletons. The sequenced sample was peripheral blood. Every receptor here comes from a man aged 35 to 55 with COVID-19, enrolled during active disease.

The CDR3 loop is CAWSWGQGNTGELFF. The CDR3 DNA is TGTGCCTGGAGTTGGGGACAGGGGAACACCGGGGAGCTGTTTTTT. V usage is TRBV30 and J usage is TRBJ2-2; 9 bases map to TRBD1. The germline V gene has CDR1 GTSNPN and CDR2 SVGIG (reference sequence). The V gene end was trimmed by 2 bases and the J gene end by 1 base; junction bases not matched to a gene: 2. This CDR3 contains 15 residues.

The chain couples TRBV15 to TRBJ2-1, with 9 positions matching TRBD1. CDR1 and CDR2 from the germline V gene are LNHNV and YYDKDF (reference sequence). V lost 3 bases and J lost 8; bases outside the gene matches: 5. This CDR3 has 14 amino acids. The CDR3: CATSRDRGYHEQFF. CDR3 DNA: TGTGCCACCAGCAGGGACAGGGGATACCATGAGCAGTTCTTC.

The chain uses TRBV28 and TRBJ1-1; a weak D match, TRBD1 (6 bases). This CDR3 region has 14 residues. The ends were cut back, 3 bases at V and 6 bases at J, with 14 bases in the middle. Germline loops: CDR1 MDHEN, CDR2 SYDVKM. The CDR3 DNA sequence: TGTGCCAGCAGTTTGTCGACAGGAGTCGCTGAAGCTTTCTTT. This translates into CASSLSTGVAEAFF.

This chain uses TRBV20-1 with TRBJ1-1; D gene ambiguous. This CDR3 has 11 residues. Germline CDR1 reads DFQATT; CDR2 reads SNEGSKA (reference sequence). V lost 6 bases and J lost 7, with 12 bases in between. The chain's CDR3 is CSAVRHHEAFF. The CDR3 nucleotides read TGCAGTGCGGTGCGGCACCATGAAGCTTTCTTT.

This clone was counted a few times. The chain uses TRBV27 and TRBJ2-7; D possibly corresponds to TRBD1 (6 bases). The V gene's germline CDR1 is MNHEY and CDR2 SMNVEV (reference sequence). V was clipped by 1 base and J by 2 bases, with 12 bases between them. The CDR3 extends over 15 amino acids. The CDR3 spells CASSLWAGDPYEQYF. DNA for the CDR3: TGTGCCAGCAGTTTATGGGCAGGGGACCCCTACGAGCAGTACTTC.

The V call is TRBV29-1, the J call TRBJ2-7, with TRBD1 matching over 8 bases. J gave up 4 bases and V 5 bases, and 7 bases lay outside the gene matches. This CDR3 has 13 amino acids. Germline V CDR1 and CDR2: SQVTM, ANQGSEA. CDR3 DNA: TGCAGCGTTTCCGGACAGGGCGGGTACGAGCAGTACTTC. Its protein is CSVSGQGGYEQYF.

This clone was seen a few times. The V call is TRBV7-9, the J call TRBJ2-1; D might be TRBD1 (7 bases). CDR1 and CDR2 (germline): SEHNR, FQNEAQ (reference sequence). With 8 bases removed from V and 4 bases from J, the gap between germline ends came to 21 bases. The CDR3 loop spans 16 amino acids. The CDR3 loop is CASGTYRGRGYNEQFF. The CDR3 nucleotides read TGTGCCAGCGGGACTTACAGGGGTCGAGGGTACAATGAGCAGTTCTTC. Looking up the rest from reference TRBV7-9 and TRBJ2-1 gives the full variable domain: DTGVSQNPRHKITKRGQNVTFRCDPISEHNRLYWYRQTLGQGPEFLTYFQNEAQLEKSRLLSDRFSAERPKGSFSTLEIQRTEQGDSAMYLCASGTYRGRGYNEQFFGPGTRLTVL.

The chain employs TRBV6-6 and TRBJ2-3; D unresolved. With 2 bases removed from V and 0 bases from J, the gap between germline ends came to 9 bases. Germline CDR1 MNHNY, CDR2 SVGAGI (reference sequence). CDR3 size: 15 residues. The CDR3 sequence is CASSYPPPSTDTQYF. The CDR3 region has the DNA TGTGCCAGCAGTTACCCCCCCCCTAGCACAGATACGCAGTATTTT.

The V and J genes are TRBV3-1 (or the pseudogene TRBV3-2) and TRBJ2-7, with 7 bases fitting TRBD2. Germline values: CDR1 LGHDT, CDR2 YNNKEL (reference sequence). V gave up 0 bases and J gave up 9 bases; unmatched junction bases: 8. The CDR3 has 14 amino acids. CDR3 residues: CASSQDPQRGGQYF. CDR3 DNA: TGTGCCAGCAGCCAAGATCCCCAGCGGGGCGGGCAGTACTTC.

The genes are TRBV29-1 and TRBJ2-7; 9 bases fit TRBD1. With 5 bases clipped from V and 2 bases from J, the junction kept 10 bases outside the gene matches. Looked up from germline, CDR1 is SQVTM and CDR2 is ANQGSEA. The CDR3 runs to 15 residues. DNA for the CDR3: TGCAGCGTTATCCGCCCACAGGGGGCAACCTACGAGCAGTACTTC. It yields the protein CSVIRPQGATYEQYF.

The chain carries TRBV1 and TRBJ1-2; TRBD1, the table's D call, was not compared with the DNA. TRBV1 is assigned pseudogene status. This CDR3 is 17 amino acids long. The CDR3 nucleotides are TGCACCAGCAGCCCAGGGGACAGGGGCCCTTCGAATTGTGGCTACACCTTC. Its protein is CTSSPGDRGPSNCGYTF.

The chain has TRBV5-4 and TRBJ1-1, with 7 nucleotides matching TRBD1. The J segment lost 8 bases and the V segment lost 2 bases, leaving 6 bases of the junction unmatched. Germline CDR1 SGHNT, CDR2 YYREEE (reference sequence). This CDR3 has 13 residues. The CDR3: CASSFGQVGEAFF. The CDR3 nucleotides read TGTGCCAGCAGCTTCGGACAGGTGGGGGAAGCTTTCTTT.

The rearrangement links TRBV28 to TRBJ1-1, with D perhaps TRBD1 (5 bases). CDR3 length: 15 amino acids. Germline V gene data show CDR1 as MDHEN and CDR2 as SYDVKM. V gave up 0 bases and J gave up 4 bases, with 12 bases separating them. The CDR3 coding sequence is TGTGCCAGCAGTTTATGGGCAGGGTCGGGCACTGAAGCTTTCTTT. Its protein product is CASSLWAGSGTEAFF.

The chain couples TRBV19 to TRBJ2-7; a weak D match, TRBD1 (6 bases). This CDR3 comprises 15 residues. The germline V gene has CDR1 LNHDA and CDR2 SQIVND (reference sequence). Trimming left V 3 bases short and J 2 bases short, with 14 bases between. The CDR3 DNA follows: TGTGCCAGTAGTATCGCAGGACAGACTACCTACGAGCAGTACTTC. Protein sequence: CASSIAGQTTYEQYF.

V usage is TRBV2 and J usage is TRBJ2-2; 13 nucleotides agree with TRBD2. This CDR3 is 17 amino acids long. Germline V lookup: CDR1 SNHLY, CDR2 FYNNEI. The junction had 8 bases not matched to a gene; V was cut back by 6 bases and J by 4 bases. The CDR3 sequence: CASSPNGLAGVTGELFF. CDR3 DNA sequence: TGTGCCAGCAGCCCAAATGGACTAGCGGGGGTCACCGGGGAGCTGTTTTTT.

This clone came up once. The chain has TRBV4-1 and TRBJ1-2; 8 bases are a match to TRBD1. After removal of 4 bases from V and 6 bases from J, the junction contained 10 bases not matched to a gene. The CDR3 runs to 15 residues. The V gene's germline CDR1 is MGHRA and CDR2 YSYEKL. The CDR3 protein is CASSRPDRGSHGYTF. In DNA, the CDR3 is TGCGCCAGCAGCCGGCCCGACAGGGGATCCCATGGCTACACCTTC.

The chain has TRBV12-3 or TRBV12-4 and TRBJ2-3, with 7 bases lining up with TRBD2. V shed 8 bases, J shed 1 base, and the junction held 3 bases outside the gene matches. The CDR3 covers 13 residues. As DNA, the CDR3 is TGTGCCAGCGGGGGGGGAGGCACAGATACGCAGTATTTT. Residues: CASGGGGTDTQYF.

Remarks on this clone: Its ends do not fully match the called genes, so a read error is possible. The chain recombines TRBV2 with TRBJ2-2; 7 nucleotides align to TRBD1. The germline CDR1 and CDR2 sequences are SNHLY and FYNNEI. The CDR3 spans 14 residues. The CDR3 loop is CASRGQSKHRGAVF. DNA of the CDR3: TGTGCCAGCAGGGGACAGTCGAAACACCGGGGAGCTGTTTTT.

This clone was detected once. Because the CDR3's place on the DNA is in doubt, the DNA is left out and the CDR3 is given as listed by TCRdb. The chain carries TRBV7-5 and TRBJ2-2; TRBD1, the table's D call, lacks a check against the DNA. TRBV7-5 is assigned pseudogene status. The CDR3 has 14 residues if both end residues are counted. The CDR3 protein is CVRSFGQGIGELFF.

The chain employs TRBV30 and TRBJ1-3; D ambiguous. There are 13 residues in the CDR3. Germline V CDR1 and CDR2: GTSNPN, SVGIG (reference sequence). Trimming removed 2 bases from V and 3 bases from J, with 8 bases in between. CDR3 DNA sequence: TGTGCCTGGAGTCCCTCCGGTGGAAACACCATATATTTT. This gives the protein CAWSPSGGNTIYF.

This chain joins TRBV10-3 and TRBJ2-3; D ambiguous. This CDR3 contains 14 residues. Between the trimmed V and J ends, which lost 2 bases and 3 bases, there was a span of 9 bases. Germline V gene sequence: CDR1 ENHRY, CDR2 SYGVKD. The chain's CDR3 is CAISEGTETDTQYF. The DNA of the CDR3 is TGTGCCATCAGTGAGGGTACAGAAACAGATACGCAGTATTTT.

This clone appeared a few times. The V call is TRBV18, the J call TRBJ1-4; D unclear. V dropped 5 bases and J dropped 3 bases, with 10 bases sitting between them. The CDR3 runs 14 residues. Germline assignment: CDR1 KGHSH and CDR2 LQKENI. The DNA of the CDR3 is TGTGCCAGCTCAGATCTACGGGCTAATGAAAAACTGTTTTTT. Translating it yields CASSDLRANEKLFF.

This clone was seen just once. The rearrangement links TRBV10-1 to TRBJ2-7; D is unclear. The CDR3 totals 15 residues. V dropped 3 bases and J dropped 0 bases, with 12 bases sitting between them. Germline lookup yields CDR1 WNHNN and CDR2 SYGVQD (reference sequence). The CDR3 region is CASSDGPPSSYEQYF. The CDR3 bases are TGCGCCAGCAGTGATGGGCCGCCGAGCTCCTACGAGCAGTACTTC.

This chain uses TRBV19 with TRBJ2-6, with TRBD1 as a possible D gene (6 bases). CDR1 and CDR2 (germline): LNHDA, SQIVND (reference sequence). The length of the CDR3 is 15 residues. Trimming took off 4 bases at V and 2 bases at J, with 9 bases between the two ends. CDR3 in DNA: TGTGCCAGTAGTACCAGGGGCCCTGGGGCCAACGTCCTGACTTTC. Residues: CASSTRGPGANVLTF.

J is TRBJ2-7 and V is TRBV7-9, with 9 bases matching TRBD1. The CDR3 runs to 12 residues. From germline, CDR1 is SEHNR and CDR2 FQNEAQ (reference sequence). Losses at the gene ends were 7 bases for V and 6 bases for J; bases not matched to a gene: 4. In DNA, the CDR3 is TGTGCCAGCACACAGGGGGCGGGCGAGCAGTACTTC. Encoded protein: CASTQGAGEQYF.

The chain's CDR3 is CASSLYSISSVSTIYF. DNA for the CDR3: TGTGCCAGCAGTTTATATTCGATCTCGTCGGTGAGCACCATATATTTT. The chain uses TRBV28 and TRBJ1-3; no clear D. The CDR3 runs to 16 residues. Trimming cost V 1 base and J 9 bases, with 19 bases left between them. Germline loops: CDR1 MDHEN, CDR2 SYDVKM.

In this sample, this clone turned up a few times. This chain connects TRBV7-9 to TRBJ2-2, with D perhaps TRBD1 (5 bases). Trimming stripped 7 bases from V and 1 base from J, with 19 bases between. Per germline, CDR1 SEHNR and CDR2 FQNEAQ (reference sequence). The CDR3 extends over 17 amino acids. Here the CDR3 DNA reads TGTGCCAGCATCCCTAAAGCAGGGCGCAAGAACACCGGGGAGCTGTTTTTT. Its translation is CASIPKAGRKNTGELFF.

V gene TRBV30 combines with J gene TRBJ1-1; no reliable D call. CDR3 length equals 12 residues. V lost 3 bases and J lost 2, with 7 bases in between. Per the germline V gene, CDR1 is GTSNPN and CDR2 is SVGIG (reference sequence). CDR3 nucleotides: TGTGCCTGGAGAGGAGGTAACACTGAAGCTTTCTTT. It yields the protein CAWRGGNTEAFF.

The V and J genes are TRBV2 and TRBJ1-2, with TRBD1 matching 10 bases. Unmatched junction bases numbered 5, after V lost 7 bases and J lost 0 bases. Germline values: CDR1 SNHLY, CDR2 FYNNEI. This CDR3 is built from 15 residues. CDR3 coding DNA: TGTGCCAGCAAGGCCGGGACAGGGGCTAACTATGGCTACACCTTC. This translates into CASKAGTGANYGYTF.

Only a few counts were recorded for this clone. The rearrangement uses TRBV4-1 and TRBJ2-3, with 9 nucleotides matching TRBD2. CDR1 is MGHRA and CDR2 is YSYEKL in the germline V gene. V was pared by 6 bases and J by 6 bases, with 4 bases of the junction left unmatched. This CDR3 comprises 13 residues. This CDR3 is CASRGLALDTQYF. CDR3 nucleotides: TGCGCCAGCAGGGGACTAGCCCTCGATACGCAGTATTTT.

The chain uses TRBV5-1 and TRBJ2-2; a weak D match, TRBD2 (6 bases). The length of the CDR3 is 15 residues. V lost 4 bases and J lost 1, with 11 bases in between. The germline V gene has CDR1 SGHRS and CDR2 YFSETQ. The CDR3 protein is CASSPLGGNTGELFF. In DNA form, the CDR3 reads TGCGCCAGCAGCCCCCTCGGGGGGAACACCGGGGAGCTGTTTTTT. The entire variable domain, with the rest obtained from reference TRBV5-1 and TRBJ2-2, is as follows: KAGVTQTPRYLIKTRGQQVTLSCSPISGHRSVSWYQQTPGQGLQFLFEYFSETQRNKGNFPGRFSGRQFSNSRSEMNVSTLELGDSALYLCASSPLGGNTGELFFGEGSRLTVL.